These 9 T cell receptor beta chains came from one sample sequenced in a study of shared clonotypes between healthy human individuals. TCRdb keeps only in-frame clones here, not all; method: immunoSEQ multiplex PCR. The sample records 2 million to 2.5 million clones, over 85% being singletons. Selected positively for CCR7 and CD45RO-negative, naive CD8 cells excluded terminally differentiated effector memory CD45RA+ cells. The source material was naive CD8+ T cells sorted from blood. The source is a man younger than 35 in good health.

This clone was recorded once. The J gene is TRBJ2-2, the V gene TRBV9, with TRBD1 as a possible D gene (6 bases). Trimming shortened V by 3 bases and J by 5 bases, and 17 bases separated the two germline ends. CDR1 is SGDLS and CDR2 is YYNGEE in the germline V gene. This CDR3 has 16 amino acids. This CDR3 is CASSDRVERGTGELFF. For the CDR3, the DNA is TGTGCCAGCAGCGATCGGGTCGAAAGGGGGACCGGGGAGCTGTTTTTT.

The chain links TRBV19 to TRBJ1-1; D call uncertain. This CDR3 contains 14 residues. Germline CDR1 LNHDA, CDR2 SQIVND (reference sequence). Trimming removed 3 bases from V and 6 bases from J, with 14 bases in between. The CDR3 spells CASSIGLETAEAFF. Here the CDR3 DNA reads TGTGCCAGTAGTATTGGCCTAGAAACGGCTGAAGCTTTCTTT.

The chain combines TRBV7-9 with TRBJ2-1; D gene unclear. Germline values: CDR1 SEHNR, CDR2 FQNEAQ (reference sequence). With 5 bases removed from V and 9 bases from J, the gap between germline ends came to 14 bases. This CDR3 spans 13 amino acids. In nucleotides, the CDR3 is TGTGCCAGCAGCCCTAACATGGGCGGTGAGCAGTTCTTC. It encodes CASSPNMGGEQFF. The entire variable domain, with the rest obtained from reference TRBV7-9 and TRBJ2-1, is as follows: DTGVSQNPRHKITKRGQNVTFRCDPISEHNRLYWYRQTLGQGPEFLTYFQNEAQLEKSRLLSDRFSAERPKGSFSTLEIQRTEQGDSAMYLCASSPNMGGEQFFGPGTRLTVL.

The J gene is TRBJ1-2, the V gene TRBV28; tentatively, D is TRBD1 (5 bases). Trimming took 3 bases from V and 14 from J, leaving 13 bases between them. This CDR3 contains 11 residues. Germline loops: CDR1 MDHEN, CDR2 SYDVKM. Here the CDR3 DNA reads TGTGCCAGCAGTTTGGGACCACCCGAGACCTTC. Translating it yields CASSLGPPETF.

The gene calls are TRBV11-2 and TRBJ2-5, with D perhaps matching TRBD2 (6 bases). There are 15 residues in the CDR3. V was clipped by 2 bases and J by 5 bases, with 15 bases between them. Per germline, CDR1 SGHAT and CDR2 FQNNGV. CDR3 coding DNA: TGTGCCAGCAGCTTAACGAACGGGGGTAGGGAGACCCAGTACTTC. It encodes CASSLTNGGRETQYF.

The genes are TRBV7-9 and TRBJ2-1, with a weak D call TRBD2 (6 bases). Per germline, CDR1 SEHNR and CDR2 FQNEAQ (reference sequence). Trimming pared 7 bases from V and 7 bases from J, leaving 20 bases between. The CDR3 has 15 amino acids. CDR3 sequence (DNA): TGTGCCAGCACCGTCGACGGGAGTAGGTGGAATGAGCAGTTCTTC. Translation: CASTVDGSRWNEQFF.

In DNA, the CDR3 is TGTGCCAGCAGCCAAGTGGGGACAGGCTTATATGAGCAGTTCTTC. Protein sequence: CASSQVGTGLYEQFF. V is TRBV4-2 and J is TRBJ2-1, with 8 bases fitting TRBD1. The V and J ends lost 1 base and 8 bases, in that order; junction bases with no gene match: 7. The germline V gene encodes CDR1 LGHNA and CDR2 YNFKEQ. This CDR3 spans 15 amino acids.

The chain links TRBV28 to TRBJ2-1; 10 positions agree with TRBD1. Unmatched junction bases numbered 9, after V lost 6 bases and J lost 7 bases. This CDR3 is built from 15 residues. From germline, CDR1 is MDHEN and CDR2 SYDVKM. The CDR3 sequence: CASSWGTGVDNEQFF. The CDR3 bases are TGTGCCAGCAGCTGGGGGACAGGGGTAGATAATGAGCAGTTCTTC.

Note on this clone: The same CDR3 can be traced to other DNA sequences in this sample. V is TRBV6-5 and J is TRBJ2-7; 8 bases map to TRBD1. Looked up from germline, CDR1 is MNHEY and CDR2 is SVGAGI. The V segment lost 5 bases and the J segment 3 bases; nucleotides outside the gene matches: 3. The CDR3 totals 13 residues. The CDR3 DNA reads TGTGCCAGCAGTAGCACAGGGGGCTACGAGCAGTACTTC. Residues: CASSSTGGYEQYF.